A single T cell receptor beta chain is shown here with its context. As yet, its antigen is unknown. Produced via immunoSEQ multiplex PCR; TCRdb's table is partial and in-frame only. Altogether 43,000 or so clones are present, 70% being singletons, with the ten largest covering roughly 7.2%. The CDR3 totals 14 residues. The germline V gene encodes CDR1 MRHNA and CDR2 SNTAGT. Trimming took 6 bases from V and 4 from J, leaving 15 bases between them. These data originate in a study of vaccination effects on CD4 cells after COVID-19. For the study at large: Culturing of 1.5 million to 2 million PBMC per well took place with approximately 10 IU/ml IL-2 and 9 to 10 ug/ml peptides.

With roughly nine days of culture completed, CD4+ T cells were isolated. All study participants received two doses of BNT162b2 or mRNA-1273 vaccine. Cultures got half-medium changes with IL-2 on days 3 and 7. The sequences come from CD4+ T cells from PBMCs cultured without peptide, collected after COVID-19 vaccination. J is TRBJ2-5 and V is TRBV6-4, with D maybe TRBD2 (7 bases). This TCR derives from a human donor who received a COVID-19 vaccine. The CDR3 coding sequence is TGTGCCAGCAGCCCGGAGGGGGGGCTAGAGACCCAGTACTTC. Translated, it gives CASSPEGGLETQYF.